The 10 T cell receptor beta chains below come from one sample, sequenced in a study of neoadjuvant nivolumab and ipilimumab in lung cancer. TCRdb's table, derived via immunoSEQ multiplex PCR, lists solely in-frame clones and lacks some. The sample consists of 7,000 or so clones, approximately 79% of them appearing once. The sample here was tumor tissue, taken after neoadjuvant nivolumab, alone or with ipilimumab, at or shortly before surgery. The receptors were gathered from an adult with non-small cell lung cancer.

The rearrangement links TRBV25-1 to TRBJ2-1; no reliable D call. There are 11 residues in the CDR3. CDR1 MGHDK and CDR2 SYGVNS come from the germline V gene. Trimming shortened V by 4 bases and J by 7 bases, and 5 bases separated the two germline ends. CDR3 region: CASSGFNEQFF. The CDR3 DNA reads TGTGCCAGCAGTGGTTTTAATGAGCAGTTCTTC.

CDR3 sequence reads: CASSFLTGGQGEQYF. The CDR3 nucleotides are TGTGCCAGCAGTTTCCTCACAGGGGGCCAGGGTGAGCAGTACTTC. The V gene is TRBV28, the J gene TRBJ2-7, with 9 positions matching TRBD1. CDR1 and CDR2 from the germline V gene are MDHEN and SYDVKM. V was clipped by 3 bases and J by 7 bases; unmatched bases: 10. The CDR3 extends over 15 amino acids.

This chain links TRBV11-2 with TRBJ1-2; D unclear. CDR1 is SGHAT, CDR2 FQNNGV, per germline. CDR3 size: 14 residues. Trimming cost V 4 bases and J 4 bases, with 13 bases left between them. The chain's CDR3 is CASSWTGMAYGYTF. In nucleotides, the CDR3 is TGTGCCAGCAGCTGGACCGGAATGGCCTATGGCTACACCTTC.

The chain links TRBV14 to TRBJ2-1; 7 bases map to TRBD2. Looked up from germline, CDR1 is SGHDN and CDR2 is FVKESK. CDR3 length: 15 amino acids. V dropped 4 bases and J dropped 3; count of bases not matched to a gene: 6. The CDR3 sequence: CASSRAGALYNEQFF. As DNA, the CDR3 is TGTGCCAGCAGCCGGGCGGGAGCCCTCTACAATGAGCAGTTCTTC.

V is TRBV10-2 and J is TRBJ1-4; D call uncertain. In germline, CDR1 is WSHSY, CDR2 SAAADI. Trimming shortened V by 5 bases and J by 3 bases, and 13 bases separated the two germline ends. This CDR3 comprises 15 residues. The CDR3 DNA reads TGCGCCAGCAGTCTGAGCATCCGGGCTAATGAAAAACTGTTTTTT. Translated, it gives CASSLSIRANEKLFF.

CDR3: CASSPYAHQGYETQYF. As DNA, the CDR3 is TGTGCCAGCAGCCCCTACGCACACCAGGGCTATGAGACCCAGTACTTC. The chain is built from TRBV9 and TRBJ2-5; D might be TRBD1 (5 bases). The V gene lost 4 bases and the J gene lost 5 bases, with 21 bases spanning the gap. Germline CDR1 reads SGDLS; CDR2 reads YYNGEE. The CDR3 is made up of 16 amino acids.

The CDR3 DNA sequence: TGTGCCAGCAAACGGGCAGGAAAAAACATTCAGTACTTC. Residues: CASKRAGKNIQYF. The chain combines TRBV6-5 with TRBJ2-4, with D uncertain. V was clipped by 7 bases and J by 4 bases, with 11 bases between them. Germline V gene sequence: CDR1 MNHEY, CDR2 SVGAGI. CDR3 length equals 13 residues.

The chain has TRBV4-1 and TRBJ1-2; D is unresolved. The CDR3 runs to 15 residues. Germline CDR1 MGHRA, CDR2 YSYEKL. V lost 4 bases, J lost 7 bases, and 19 bases lay in between. In DNA form, the CDR3 reads TGCGCCAGCAGCCCGGCGGATTCGCCCTTTGGTGGCTACACCTTC. Its protein product is CASSPADSPFGGYTF.

This clone appeared a few times. The chain is built from TRBV10-1 and TRBJ2-2; TRBD1 matches at 10 bases. The length of the CDR3 is 14 residues. CDR1 WNHNN and CDR2 SYGVQD come from the germline V gene (reference sequence). The trim removed 6 bases at V and 5 bases at J, leaving 3 bases unmatched. The CDR3 here is CASSRDRGTGELFF. The CDR3 DNA is TGCGCCAGCAGCCGGGACAGGGGAACCGGGGAGCTGTTTTTT.

The chain couples TRBV6-1 to TRBJ2-7; 11 nucleotides agree with TRBD1. J gave up 3 bases and V 0 bases, and 1 base lay outside the gene matches. This CDR3 region has 15 residues. Germline V CDR1 and CDR2: MNHNS, SASEGT. The CDR3 sequence: CASSEAGTGGYEQYF. CDR3 DNA: TGTGCCAGCAGTGAAGCCGGGACAGGGGGCTACGAGCAGTACTTC.